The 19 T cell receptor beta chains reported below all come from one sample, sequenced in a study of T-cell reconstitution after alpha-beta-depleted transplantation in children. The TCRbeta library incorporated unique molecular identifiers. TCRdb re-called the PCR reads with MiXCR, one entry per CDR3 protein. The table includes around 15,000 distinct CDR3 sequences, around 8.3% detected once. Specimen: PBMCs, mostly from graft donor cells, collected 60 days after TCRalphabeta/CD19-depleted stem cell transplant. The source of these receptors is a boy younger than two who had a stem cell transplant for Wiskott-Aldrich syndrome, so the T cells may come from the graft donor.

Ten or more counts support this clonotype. As DNA, the CDR3 is TGCGCCAGCAGCCAAGATGCATTCGACGGCGGCGAGCAGTACTTC. Translated: CASSQDAFDGGEQYF. V and J are TRBV4-3 and TRBJ2-7, with unresolved D. The germline V gene has CDR1 LGHNA and CDR2 YSLEER. The CDR3 runs to 15 residues. The V gene lost 0 bases and the J gene lost 6 bases, with 15 bases spanning the gap.

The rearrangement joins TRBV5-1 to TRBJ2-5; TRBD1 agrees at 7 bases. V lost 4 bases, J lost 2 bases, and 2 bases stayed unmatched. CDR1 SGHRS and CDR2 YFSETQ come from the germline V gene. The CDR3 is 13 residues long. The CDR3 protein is CASSGTAQETQYF. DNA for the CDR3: TGCGCCAGCAGCGGGACAGCTCAAGAGACCCAGTACTTC. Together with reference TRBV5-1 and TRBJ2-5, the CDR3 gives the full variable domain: KAGVTQTPRYLIKTRGQQVTLSCSPISGHRSVSWYQQTPGQGLQFLFEYFSETQRNKGNFPGRFSGRQFSNSRSEMNVSTLELGDSALYLCASSGTAQETQYFGPGTRLLVL.

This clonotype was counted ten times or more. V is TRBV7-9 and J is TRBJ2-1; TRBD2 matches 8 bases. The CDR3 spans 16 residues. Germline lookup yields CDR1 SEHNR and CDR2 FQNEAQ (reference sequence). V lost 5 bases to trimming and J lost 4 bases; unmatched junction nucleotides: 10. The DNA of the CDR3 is TGTGCCAGCAGCGCAATAGTAGCGGGGTTGTACAATGAGCAGTTCTTC. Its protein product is CASSAIVAGLYNEQFF.

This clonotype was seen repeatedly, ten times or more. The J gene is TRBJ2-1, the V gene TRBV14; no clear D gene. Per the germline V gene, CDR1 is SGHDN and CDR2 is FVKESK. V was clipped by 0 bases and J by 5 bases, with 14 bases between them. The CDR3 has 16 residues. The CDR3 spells CASSQDRTILDNEQFF. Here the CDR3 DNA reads TGTGCCAGCAGCCAAGATCGCACTATTCTGGACAATGAGCAGTTCTTC.

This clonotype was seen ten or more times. The DNA for the CDR3 is TGCGCCAGCAGCCAGACAGGGACGGACCCTAGCACAGATACGCAGTATTTT. Protein product: CASSQTGTDPSTDTQYF. This rearrangement joins TRBV5-1 to TRBJ2-3; 7 nucleotides align to TRBD1. V gave up 4 bases and J gave up 0 bases; unmatched junction bases: 11. CDR1 is SGHRS and CDR2 is YFSETQ in the germline V gene. This CDR3 has 17 residues.

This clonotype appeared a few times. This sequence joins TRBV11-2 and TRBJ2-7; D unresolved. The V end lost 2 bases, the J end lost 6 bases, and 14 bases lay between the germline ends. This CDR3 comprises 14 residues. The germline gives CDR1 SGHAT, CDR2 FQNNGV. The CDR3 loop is CASSLRVGSVEQYF. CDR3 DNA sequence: TGTGCCAGCAGCTTACGGGTAGGATCCGTCGAGCAGTACTTC.

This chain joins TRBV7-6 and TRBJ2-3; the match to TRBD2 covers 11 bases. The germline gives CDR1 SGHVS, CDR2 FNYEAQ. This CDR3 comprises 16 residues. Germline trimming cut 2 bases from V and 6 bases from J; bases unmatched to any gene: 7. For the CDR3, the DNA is TGTGCCAGCAGCTTAAACCTAGCGGGGGGAGGGGATACGCAGTATTTT. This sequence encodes CASSLNLAGGGDTQYF.

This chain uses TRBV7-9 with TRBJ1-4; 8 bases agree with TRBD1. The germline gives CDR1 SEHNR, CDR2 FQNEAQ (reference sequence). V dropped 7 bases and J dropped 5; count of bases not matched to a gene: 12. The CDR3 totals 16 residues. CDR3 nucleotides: TGTGCCAGCACCCGAATACTCGGGACAGGAAATGAAAAACTGTTTTTT. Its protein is CASTRILGTGNEKLFF.

CDR3 residues: CASSKDRSYNEQFF. CDR3 nucleotide sequence: TGCGCCAGCAGCAAGGACAGATCCTACAATGAGCAGTTCTTC. This rearrangement joins TRBV5-1 to TRBJ2-1; possible D gene TRBD1, 6 bases. The CDR3 is 14 residues long. The V gene lost 4 bases and the J gene lost 1 base, with 9 bases spanning the gap. Looked up from germline, CDR1 is SGHRS and CDR2 is YFSETQ.

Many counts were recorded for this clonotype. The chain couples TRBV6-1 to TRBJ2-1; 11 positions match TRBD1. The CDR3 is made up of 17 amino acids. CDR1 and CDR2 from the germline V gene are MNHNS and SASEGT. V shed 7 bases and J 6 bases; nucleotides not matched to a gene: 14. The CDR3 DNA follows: TGTGCCAGCACCGCCCAACCCCTCGGGACAGGGGGCAATGAGCAGTTCTTC. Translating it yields CASTAQPLGTGGNEQFF.

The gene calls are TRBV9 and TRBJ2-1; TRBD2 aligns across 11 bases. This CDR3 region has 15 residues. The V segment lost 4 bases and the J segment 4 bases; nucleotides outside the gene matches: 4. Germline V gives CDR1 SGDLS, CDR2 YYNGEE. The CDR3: CASSMRLAGYNEQFF. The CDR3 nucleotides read TGTGCCAGCAGCATGCGACTAGCGGGGTACAATGAGCAGTTCTTC. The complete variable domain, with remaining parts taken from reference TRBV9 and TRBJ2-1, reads DSGVTQTPKHLITATGQRVTLRCSPRSGDLSVYWYQQSLDQGLQFLIQYYNGEERAKGNILERFSAQQFPDLHSELNLSSLELGDSALYFCASSMRLAGYNEQFFGPGTRLTVL.

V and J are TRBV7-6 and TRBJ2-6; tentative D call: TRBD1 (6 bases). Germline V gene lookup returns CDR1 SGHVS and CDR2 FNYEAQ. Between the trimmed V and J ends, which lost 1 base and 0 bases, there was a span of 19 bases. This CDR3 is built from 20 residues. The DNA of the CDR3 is TGTGCCAGCAGCTTAGGGGTCGGGCAGGGGTTCCCCTCTGGGGCCAACGTCCTGACTTTC. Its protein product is CASSLGVGQGFPSGANVLTF.

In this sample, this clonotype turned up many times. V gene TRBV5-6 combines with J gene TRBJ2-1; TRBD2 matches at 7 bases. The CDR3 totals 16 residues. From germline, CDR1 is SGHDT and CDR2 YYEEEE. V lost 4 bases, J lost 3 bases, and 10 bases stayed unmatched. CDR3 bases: TGTGCCAGCAGCCTTCTTACTAGCGCGAACTACAATGAGCAGTTCTTC. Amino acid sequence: CASSLLTSANYNEQFF.

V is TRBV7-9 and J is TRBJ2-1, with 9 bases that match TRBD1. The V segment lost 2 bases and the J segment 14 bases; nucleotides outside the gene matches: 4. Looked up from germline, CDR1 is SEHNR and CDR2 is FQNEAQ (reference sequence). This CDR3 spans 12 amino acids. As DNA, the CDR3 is TGTGCCAGCAGCTTAAGGGACAGGGAGGAGTTCTTC. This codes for CASSLRDREEFF. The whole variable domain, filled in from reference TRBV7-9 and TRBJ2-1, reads DTGVSQNPRHKITKRGQNVTFRCDPISEHNRLYWYRQTLGQGPEFLTYFQNEAQLEKSRLLSDRFSAERPKGSFSTLEIQRTEQGDSAMYLCASSLRDREEFFGPGTRLTVL.

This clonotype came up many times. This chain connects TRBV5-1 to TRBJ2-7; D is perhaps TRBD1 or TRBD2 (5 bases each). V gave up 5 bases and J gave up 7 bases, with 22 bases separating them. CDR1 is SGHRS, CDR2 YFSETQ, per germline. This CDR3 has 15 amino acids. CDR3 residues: CASRFRDRNVFEQYF. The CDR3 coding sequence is TGCGCCAGCAGATTCCGGGACCGGAACGTCTTTGAGCAGTACTTC.

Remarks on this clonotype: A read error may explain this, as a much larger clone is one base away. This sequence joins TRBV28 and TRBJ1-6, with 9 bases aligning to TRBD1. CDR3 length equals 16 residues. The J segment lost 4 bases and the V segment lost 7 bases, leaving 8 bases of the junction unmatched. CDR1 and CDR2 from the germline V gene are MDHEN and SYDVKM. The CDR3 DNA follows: TGTGCCAGCAACCCGGGACAGGGAGAATATAATTCACCCCTCCACTTT. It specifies CASNPGQGEYNSPLHF.

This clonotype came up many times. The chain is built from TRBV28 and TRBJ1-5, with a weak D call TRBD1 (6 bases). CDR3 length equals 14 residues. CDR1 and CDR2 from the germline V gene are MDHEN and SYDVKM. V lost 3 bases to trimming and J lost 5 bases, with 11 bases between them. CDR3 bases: TGTGCCAGCAGTTTCCAGGGGTCGGATCAGCCCCAGCATTTT. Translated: CASSFQGSDQPQHF.

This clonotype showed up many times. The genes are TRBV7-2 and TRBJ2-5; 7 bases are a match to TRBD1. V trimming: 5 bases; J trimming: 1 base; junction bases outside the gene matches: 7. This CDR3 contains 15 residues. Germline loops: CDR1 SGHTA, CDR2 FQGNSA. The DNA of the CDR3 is TGTGCCAGCAGCGCAGGGGACAGCCTCCAAGAGACCCAGTACTTC. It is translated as CASSAGDSLQETQYF. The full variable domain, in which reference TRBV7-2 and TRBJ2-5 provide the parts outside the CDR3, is GAGVSQSPSNKVTEKGKDVELRCDPISGHTALYWYRQSLGQGLEFLIYFQGNSAPDKSGLPSDRFSAERTGGSVSTLTIQRTQQEDSAVYLCASSAGDSLQETQYFGPGTRLLVL.

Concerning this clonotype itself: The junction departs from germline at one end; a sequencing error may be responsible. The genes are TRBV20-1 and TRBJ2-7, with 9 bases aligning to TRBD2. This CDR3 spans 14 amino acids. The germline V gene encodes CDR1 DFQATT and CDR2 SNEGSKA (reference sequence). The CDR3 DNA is TGCAGTGCTCGAGATAGCGGGAGTATCCACGAGCAGTACTTC. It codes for CSARDSGSIHEQYF.